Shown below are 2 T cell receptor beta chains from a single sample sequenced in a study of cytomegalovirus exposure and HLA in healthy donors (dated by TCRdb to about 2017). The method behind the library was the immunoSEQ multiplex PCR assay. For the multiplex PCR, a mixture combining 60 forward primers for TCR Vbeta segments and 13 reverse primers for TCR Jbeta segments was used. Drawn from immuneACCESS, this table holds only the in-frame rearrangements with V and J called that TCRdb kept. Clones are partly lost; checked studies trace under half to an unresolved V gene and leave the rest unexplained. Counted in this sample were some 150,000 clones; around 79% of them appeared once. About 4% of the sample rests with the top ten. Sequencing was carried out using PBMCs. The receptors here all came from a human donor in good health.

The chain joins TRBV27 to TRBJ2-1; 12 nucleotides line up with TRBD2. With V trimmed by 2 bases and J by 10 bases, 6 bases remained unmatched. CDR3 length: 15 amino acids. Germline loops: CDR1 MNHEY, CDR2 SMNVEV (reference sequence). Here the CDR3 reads CASSLPSGRAGEQFF. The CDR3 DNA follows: TGTGCCAGCAGTTTACCTAGCGGGAGGGCCGGAGAGCAGTTCTTC.

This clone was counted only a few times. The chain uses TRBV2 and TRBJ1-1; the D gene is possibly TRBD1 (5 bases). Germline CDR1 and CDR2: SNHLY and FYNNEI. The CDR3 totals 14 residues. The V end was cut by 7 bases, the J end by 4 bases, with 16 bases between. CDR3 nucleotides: TGTGCCAGCACTTTTGACCCCGGGGGCACTGAAGCTTTCTTT. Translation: CASTFDPGGTEAFF.